Reported below is one T cell receptor beta chain. The antigen is not known. Using immunoSEQ multiplex PCR, the repertoire was profiled, and TCRdb retains in-frame clones only, with some absent. The data show tens of thousands of clones, with less than 95% seen just once and 1.5% to 2% held by the top ten. The data belong to a study of OX40 agonist ivuxolimab in advanced cancers. Across the whole study: Approximately 41% of patients had received prior checkpoint inhibitor therapy. Study-level points and caveats: Expanded clones were, on average, more numerous among CD8+ T cells than CD4+. Clonal expansion from baseline to week 6 occurred in both CD4+ and CD8+ T cells.

The CDR3 has 14 amino acids. Looked up from germline, CDR1 is MNHEY and CDR2 is SMNVEV (reference sequence). V was clipped by 6 bases and J by 2 bases; unmatched bases: 3. Sequencing was performed on CD4+ or CD8+ T cells sorted from blood, taken in a trial of the OX40 agonist ivuxolimab. The V and J genes are TRBV27 and TRBJ2-2, with 7 positions matching TRBD1. This TCR was recovered from an adult with an advanced solid tumor such as melanoma, head and neck, liver or kidney cancer. The CDR3 DNA follows: TGTGCCAGCAGAGGGACAGTCAACACCGGGGAGCTGTTTTTT. This translates into CASRGTVNTGELFF.